Listed below are T cell receptor beta chains from one sample, sequenced in a study of glioma-infiltrating T cells after dendritic cell vaccination. Method: immunoSEQ multiplex PCR; TCRdb's copy keeps in-frame clones and lacks some. The sample has 55,000 to 75,000 clones, about 86% seen once. Specimen: blood, collected after dendritic cell vaccination. The receptors derive from a human donor with glioblastoma. The CDR3 runs from the conserved cysteine through the conserved F or W. The D gene is left open where the match is weak. Only some rows state a clone size, as once, few, many or a class for expanded clones.

J gene | V gene | D gene | clone size | CDR3 DNA | CDR3 protein
TRBJ2-3 | TRBV2 | TRBD2 | - | TGTGCCAGCAAAGGTTTGGGGACTAGCGGGGGGCTGAGCACAGATACGCAGTATTTT | CASKGLGTSGGLSTDTQYF
TRBJ2-2 | TRBV4-1 | TRBD1 | once | TGCGCCAGCAGCACAGGACAGGGGGCTCCCGGGGAGCTGTTTTTT | CASSTGQGAPGELFF
TRBJ2-7 | TRBV15 | - | - | TGTGCCACCAGCAGAGATAGTTTTCGGCGGGGACGGACCTACGAGCAGTACTTC | CATSRDSFRRGRTYEQYF
TRBJ2-7 | TRBV7-9 | - | - | TGTGCCAGCCAGGCGGGCGGAGGCTACGAGCAGTACTTC | CASQAGGGYEQYF
TRBJ2-7 | TRBV6-6 | - | few | TGTGCCAGCAGTTCTGACAGTTACGAGCAGTACTTC | CASSSDSYEQYF
TRBJ1-2 | TRBV19 | - | - | TGTGCCAGTACCCTGTGGGTGGACCAAATGGAGGTTTATGGCTACACCTTC | CASTLWVDQMEVYGYTF
TRBJ2-3 | TRBV9 | TRBD2 | - | TGTGCCAGCAGCGTATACCTAGCGGGGGGGCCGGATACGCAGTATTTT | CASSVYLAGGPDTQYF
TRBJ1-1 | TRBV19 | - | - | TGTGCCAGTAGTATTGGGACATTCCTGGGGGCTTTCTTT | CASSIGTFLGAFF
TRBJ2-4 | TRBV6-6 | - | once | TGTGCCAGCCTAGAGATAGCCAAAAACATTCAGTACTTC | CASLEIAKNIQYF
TRBJ2-1 | TRBV29-1 | TRBD2 | - | TGCAGCGTTGAAGCTAGCGGAGTCGTCTACAATGAGCAGTTCTTC | CSVEASGVVYNEQFF
TRBJ2-1 | TRBV9 | TRBD2 | - | TGTGCCAGCAGCGTAGCTGGCGGGGGGGCAGGTGAGCAGTTCTTC | CASSVAGGGAGEQFF
TRBJ2-7 | TRBV5-1 | - | - | TGCGCCAGCAGCCCTCTGGCGGGGCCCAGCTCCTACGAGCAGTACTTC | CASSPLAGPSSYEQYF
TRBJ2-3 | TRBV10-3 | - | once | TGTGCCATCAGTGAGTATGCCAAATCAGTCACAGATACGCAGTATTTT | CAISEYAKSVTDTQYF
TRBJ2-7 | TRBV4-2 | - | once | TGTGCCAGCAGCCAAGACCCAGGACAGTACGAGCAGTACTTC | CASSQDPGQYEQYF
TRBJ2-7 | TRBV7-2 | TRBD1 | few | TGTGCCAGCAGCCCCCTACAGGGGGCATCCTACGAGCAGTACTTC | CASSPLQGASYEQYF
TRBJ2-2 | TRBV30 | - | once | TGTGCCTTGGCAGGGGTCACCGGGGAGCTGTTTTTT | CALAGVTGELFF
TRBJ2-6 | TRBV19 | - | once | TGTGCCAGTACCCCAGGGGTCGGGGCCAACGTCCTGACTTTC | CASTPGVGANVLTF
TRBJ1-6 | TRBV5-1 | - | - | TGCGCCAGCAGCTTGGATGGGGGGAGCTCCTATAATTCACCCCTCCACTTT | CASSLDGGSSYNSPLHF
TRBJ2-7 | TRBV30 | TRBD1 | - | TGTGCCTGGAGTGTCCCCGGGACAGGTACCTACGAGCAGTACTTC | CAWSVPGTGTYEQYF
TRBJ2-3 | TRBV2 | - | - | TGTGCCTCGGACTGGCGCACAGATACGCAGTATTTT | CASDWRTDTQYF
TRBJ1-1 | TRBV27 | - | - | TGTGCCAGCAGTTTAGAAGGCAATCTCTGGGGGCTGAACACTGAAGCTTTCTTT | CASSLEGNLWGLNTEAFF
TRBJ1-2 | TRBV7-8 | TRBD1 | - | TGTGCCAGCAGCTTGCGATCCGTGGACAGGGGATACTATGGCTACACCTTC | CASSLRSVDRGYYGYTF
TRBJ1-1 | TRBV5-1 | - | few | TGCGCCAGCAGCTTGTATCCCGGGAGAGGGTCGGCCCCTGAAGCTTTCTTT | CASSLYPGRGSAPEAFF
TRBJ2-7 | TRBV11-2 | - | - | TGTGCCAGCAGCCCCCAAGGGGCCCTTGGGGAGCAGTACTTC | CASSPQGALGEQYF
TRBJ2-1 | TRBV4-2 | - | - | TGTGCCAGCAGCCTCTGGGGGGTCAATGAGCAGTTCTTC | CASSLWGVNEQFF
TRBJ1-6 | TRBV27 | - | - | TGTGCCAGCAGTTTATCGGGGGAGGGTTCACCCCTCCACTTT | CASSLSGEGSPLHF
TRBJ1-1 | TRBV5-1 | TRBD1 | - | TGCGCCAGCAGCTCGGACAGGGGAAACACTGAAGCTTTCTTT | CASSSDRGNTEAFF
TRBJ1-3 | TRBV19 | - | - | TGTGCCAGTAGTTCGTCCCTATCGGACACCATATATTTT | CASSSSLSDTIYF
TRBJ1-6 | TRBV5-4 | - | - | TGTGCCAGCAGACAGAAACCCGAAAGTATTTCACCCCTCCACTTT | CASRQKPESISPLHF
TRBJ2-3 | TRBV5-6 | - | once | TGTGCCAGCAGCCTCACAGATACGCAGTATTTT | CASSLTDTQYF
TRBJ2-3 | TRBV12-2 | - | - | TGTGCAAGTCGCTTAGGCCCGGCTGCTAGCGGGGGCACAGATACGCAGTATTTT | CASRLGPAASGGTDTQYF
TRBJ1-3 | TRBV5-1 | - | - | TGCGCCAGCAGCCAGAATTACTTGGACACCTCTGGAAACACCATATATTTT | CASSQNYLDTSGNTIYF
TRBJ2-7 | TRBV19 | TRBD1 | - | TGTGCCAGTAGTATGTCCGGGACAGAAGCCTACGAGCAGTACTTC | CASSMSGTEAYEQYF
TRBJ2-7 | TRBV30 | TRBD1 | - | TGTGCCTGGACGGCCCAACAGGGGCGCTCCTACGAGCAGTACTTC | CAWTAQQGRSYEQYF
TRBJ2-1 | TRBV4-3 | TRBD2 | - | TGCGCCAGCAGCCAAGGGTTGCGGGGGGGCTACAATGAGCAGTTCTTC | CASSQGLRGGYNEQFF
TRBJ2-7 | TRBV5-1 | - | - | TGCGCCAGCAGCTCGTCAATAGGGGGCGAGCAGTACTTC | CASSSSIGGEQYF
TRBJ2-1 | TRBV10-3 | - | - | TGTGCCATCAGTGGCAGGGGTGACGATGAGCAGTTCTTC | CAISGRGDDEQFF
TRBJ2-5 | TRBV5-4 | TRBD2 | few | TGTGCCAGCAGCTTGCCCAGCGGGGGGGGAAAGGAGACCCAGTACTTC | CASSLPSGGGKETQYF